Listed below are T cell receptor beta chains from one sample, sequenced in a study of early T cells in non-severe SARS-CoV-2 infection. TCRdb redid the calling of the 5' RACE reads with MiXCR, one entry per CDR3 protein. This sample carries some 37,000 distinct CDR3 sequences, 8% to 10% of them seen once, and the ten largest clones take 12%. Sequenced sample: whole blood. The origin of the receptors is an adult who was a healthcare worker with PCR-confirmed SARS-CoV-2 infection or an uninfected control (not recorded which). Both conserved end residues are part of each CDR3. A D gene is named only where the DNA matches it firmly. Part of the rows lack a size; the others show once, few, many or a class for expanded clones.

clone_size: many
d_call: -
j_call: TRBJ2-4
v_call: TRBV6-5
cdr3_length: 18
cdr3_nt: TGTGCCAGCAGCCAGCAACCGGGACACCGAAGAGCCAAAAACATTCAGTACTTC
cdr3_aa: CASSQQPGHRRAKNIQYF

clone_size: -
d_call: TRBD1
j_call: TRBJ1-4
v_call: TRBV19
cdr3_length: 15
cdr3_nt: TGTGCCAGTAGCGGATTGACAGGGGAGGTAGAAAAACTGTTTTTT
cdr3_aa: CASSGLTGEVEKLFF

clone_size: few
d_call: -
j_call: TRBJ2-5
v_call: TRBV10-3
cdr3_length: 13
cdr3_nt: TGTGCCATCAGTGTGGGGTCTCCCGAGACCCAGTACTTC
cdr3_aa: CAISVGSPETQYF

clone_size: -
d_call: TRBD1
j_call: TRBJ1-5
v_call: TRBV20-1
cdr3_length: 15
cdr3_nt: TGCAGTGCTACACAGGGGAGCGATAGCAATCAGCCCCAGCATTTT
cdr3_aa: CSATQGSDSNQPQHF

clone_size: many
d_call: -
j_call: TRBJ1-1
v_call: TRBV11-1
cdr3_length: 16
cdr3_nt: TGTGCCAGCAGCTTAGGATCCCGGACGCAGAACACTGAAGCTTTCTTT
cdr3_aa: CASSLGSRTQNTEAFF

clone_size: -
d_call: -
j_call: TRBJ2-3
v_call: TRBV5-1
cdr3_length: 14
cdr3_nt: TGCGCCAGCAGCTTGGGCAGGGTCACAGATACGCAGTATTTT
cdr3_aa: CASSLGRVTDTQYF

clone_size: many
d_call: -
j_call: TRBJ1-1
v_call: TRBV28
cdr3_length: 11
cdr3_nt: TGTGCCAGCGGCTTACAGGTTGAAGCTTTCTTT
cdr3_aa: CASGLQVEAFF

clone_size: many
d_call: -
j_call: TRBJ1-1
v_call: TRBV12-3/TRBV12-4
cdr3_length: 15
cdr3_nt: TGTGCCAGCAGTCCCCGGGGGGGGATGAACACTGAAGCTTTCTTT
cdr3_aa: CASSPRGGMNTEAFF

clone_size: many
d_call: TRBD1
j_call: TRBJ1-6
v_call: TRBV7-2
cdr3_length: 13
cdr3_nt: TGTGCCAGCAGTCGGGACAGAACCTTGGCCCTCCACTTT
cdr3_aa: CASSRDRTLALHF

clone_size: few
d_call: TRBD1
j_call: TRBJ1-6
v_call: TRBV5-1
cdr3_length: 15
cdr3_nt: TGCGCCAGCAAAATACAGGGGAATGATAATTCACCCCTCCACTTT
cdr3_aa: CASKIQGNDNSPLHF

clone_size: many
d_call: TRBD1
j_call: TRBJ1-1
v_call: TRBV29-1
cdr3_length: 13
cdr3_nt: TGCAGCGTTTCCAGGGGGACGAACACTGAAGCTTTCTTT
cdr3_aa: CSVSRGTNTEAFF

clone_size: many
d_call: TRBD2
j_call: TRBJ2-1
v_call: TRBV5-1
cdr3_length: 15
cdr3_nt: TGCGCCAGCAGCTTGGTGCTCGACGGGGGGAATGAGCAGTTCTTC
cdr3_aa: CASSLVLDGGNEQFF

clone_size: many
d_call: TRBD2
j_call: TRBJ2-1
v_call: TRBV6-4
cdr3_length: 14
cdr3_nt: TGTGCCAGCAGTGTTAGCGGGGGGGCCAATGAGCAGTTCTTC
cdr3_aa: CASSVSGGANEQFF

clone_size: many
d_call: TRBD1
j_call: TRBJ1-1
v_call: TRBV9
cdr3_length: 15
cdr3_nt: TGTGCCAGCAGCACTTTGACAGGGAGGAACACTGAAGCTTTCTTT
cdr3_aa: CASSTLTGRNTEAFF

clone_size: few
d_call: -
j_call: TRBJ2-2
v_call: TRBV10-3
cdr3_length: 14
cdr3_nt: TGTGCCATCAGTGAGCGGTTGAACACCGGGGAGCTGTTTTTT
cdr3_aa: CAISERLNTGELFF

clone_size: many
d_call: -
j_call: TRBJ2-7
v_call: TRBV20-1
cdr3_length: 13
cdr3_nt: TGCAGTGCTAGAGTACCAGCTAGCTACGAGCAGTACTTC
cdr3_aa: CSARVPASYEQYF

clone_size: many
d_call: TRBD2
j_call: TRBJ2-1
v_call: TRBV5-4
cdr3_length: 15
cdr3_nt: TGTGCCAGCAGCCCCGAACTAGCGGGGGGACCTGAGCAGTTCTTC
cdr3_aa: CASSPELAGGPEQFF

clone_size: many
d_call: -
j_call: TRBJ2-7
v_call: TRBV27
cdr3_length: 13
cdr3_nt: TGTGCCAGCAGTTGGACGGCCGTCTCCGAGCAGTACTTC
cdr3_aa: CASSWTAVSEQYF

clone_size: many
d_call: -
j_call: TRBJ2-7
v_call: TRBV5-5
cdr3_length: 16
cdr3_nt: TGTGCCAGCAGCGGCAGTAGGGTAGGGGGGCCCTACGAGCAGTACTTC
cdr3_aa: CASSGSRVGGPYEQYF

clone_size: many
d_call: -
j_call: TRBJ1-6
v_call: TRBV25-1
cdr3_length: 14
cdr3_nt: TGTGCCAGCAGACAAAACAGAGATAATTCACCCCTCCACTTT
cdr3_aa: CASRQNRDNSPLHF

clone_size: many
d_call: -
j_call: TRBJ2-1
v_call: TRBV29-1
cdr3_length: 14
cdr3_nt: TGCAGCGGAGCGATTGGGGGTCAGAACAATGAGCAGTTCTTC
cdr3_aa: CSGAIGGQNNEQFF

clone_size: -
d_call: TRBD2
j_call: TRBJ2-7
v_call: TRBV6-2/TRBV6-3
cdr3_length: 20
cdr3_nt: TGTGCCAGCAGTTACTCCCCAGGCGTAGCGGGGCCGACCTCACGCTACGAGCAGTACTTC
cdr3_aa: CASSYSPGVAGPTSRYEQYF

clone_size: many
d_call: -
j_call: TRBJ1-5
v_call: TRBV30
cdr3_length: 13
cdr3_nt: TGTGCCTGGAGTTCCACGGCAAATCAGCCCCAGCATTTT
cdr3_aa: CAWSSTANQPQHF

clone_size: many
d_call: TRBD1
j_call: TRBJ1-5
v_call: TRBV2
cdr3_length: 16
cdr3_nt: TGTGCCAGCAGTCGACAGGGTGTGGGGATCAATCAGCCCCAGCATTTT
cdr3_aa: CASSRQGVGINQPQHF

clone_size: few
d_call: TRBD1
j_call: TRBJ1-1
v_call: TRBV6-2/TRBV6-3
cdr3_length: 15
cdr3_nt: TGTGCCAGCAAAAACCCCAGGACAGGGAACACTGAAGCTTTCTTT
cdr3_aa: CASKNPRTGNTEAFF

clone_size: -
d_call: -
j_call: TRBJ1-2
v_call: TRBV12-3/TRBV12-4
cdr3_length: 11
cdr3_nt: TGTGCCAGCACCCCTGGGATGGGCTACACCTTC
cdr3_aa: CASTPGMGYTF

clone_size: many
d_call: -
j_call: TRBJ2-3
v_call: TRBV4-2
cdr3_length: 15
cdr3_nt: TGTGCCAGCAGTCGGACACCGACTAGCACAGATACGCAGTATTTT
cdr3_aa: CASSRTPTSTDTQYF

clone_size: many
d_call: -
j_call: TRBJ2-3
v_call: TRBV5-6
cdr3_length: 16
cdr3_nt: TGTGCCAGCAGCCAGGGGATGGGGGGGACCACAGATACGCAGTATTTT
cdr3_aa: CASSQGMGGTTDTQYF

clone_size: few
d_call: -
j_call: TRBJ2-5
v_call: TRBV21-1
cdr3_length: 17
cdr3_nt: TGTGCCAGCAGCCCAAGGATCAGAAGGGGGCCCAAAGAGACCCAGTACTTC
cdr3_aa: CASSPRIRRGPKETQYF

clone_size: -
d_call: TRBD2
j_call: TRBJ2-1
v_call: TRBV7-3
cdr3_length: 15
cdr3_nt: TGTGCCAGCAGCCCCACTAGCGGTTCCTACAATGAGCAGTTCTTC
cdr3_aa: CASSPTSGSYNEQFF

clone_size: many
d_call: TRBD2
j_call: TRBJ2-1
v_call: TRBV6-4
cdr3_length: 15
cdr3_nt: TGTGCCAGCAGTGCAGGACTAGCGGACTTGGATGAGCAGTTCTTC
cdr3_aa: CASSAGLADLDEQFF

clone_size: many
d_call: -
j_call: TRBJ2-7
v_call: TRBV6-1
cdr3_length: 13
cdr3_nt: TGTGCCAGCAGTCGCTGGACAGCCTACGAGCAGTACTTC
cdr3_aa: CASSRWTAYEQYF

clone_size: few
d_call: -
j_call: TRBJ2-3
v_call: TRBV21-1
cdr3_length: 18
cdr3_nt: TGTGCCAGCAGCAAAGCAGGGACAGGTCCTGGGAGCACAGATACGCAGTATTTT
cdr3_aa: CASSKAGTGPGSTDTQYF

clone_size: -
d_call: -
j_call: TRBJ1-1
v_call: TRBV10-1
cdr3_length: 17
cdr3_nt: TGCGCCAGCAGTGATTATCAGCGCTCATTCATGAACACTGAAGCTTTCTTT
cdr3_aa: CASSDYQRSFMNTEAFF

clone_size: many
d_call: TRBD1
j_call: TRBJ2-5
v_call: TRBV7-8
cdr3_length: 14
cdr3_nt: TGTGCCAGCAGCTTAGGACAGGGGGAACAGACCCAGTACTTC
cdr3_aa: CASSLGQGEQTQYF

clone_size: few
d_call: -
j_call: TRBJ2-5
v_call: TRBV4-2
cdr3_length: 15
cdr3_nt: TGTGCCAGCAGCCAAGAGGGACCCTGGGGAGAGACCCAGTACTTC
cdr3_aa: CASSQEGPWGETQYF

clone_size: many
d_call: -
j_call: TRBJ2-7
v_call: TRBV7-8
cdr3_length: 12
cdr3_nt: TGTGCCAGCAGCTTTACCTCCTACGAGCAGTACTTC
cdr3_aa: CASSFTSYEQYF

clone_size: many
d_call: TRBD2
j_call: TRBJ2-1
v_call: TRBV4-1
cdr3_length: 17
cdr3_nt: TGCGCCAGCAGCCACCCCGGACTAGCGGGGGGGCCGAATGAGCAGTTCTTC
cdr3_aa: CASSHPGLAGGPNEQFF

clone_size: -
d_call: -
j_call: TRBJ1-1
v_call: TRBV9
cdr3_length: 15
cdr3_nt: TGTGCCAGCAGCAGGGACATTCAGGCTCTCTCTGAAGCTTTCTTT
cdr3_aa: CASSRDIQALSEAFF

clone_size: many
d_call: -
j_call: TRBJ1-6
v_call: TRBV5-8
cdr3_length: 14
cdr3_nt: TGTGCCAGCAGTTCTCGGACAGAGCATTCACCCCTCCACTTT
cdr3_aa: CASSSRTEHSPLHF

clone_size: few
d_call: -
j_call: TRBJ1-2
v_call: TRBV10-3
cdr3_length: 14
cdr3_nt: TGTGCCATGCTAAACGGAGGGGATGGCTATGGCTACACCTTC
cdr3_aa: CAMLNGGDGYGYTF

clone_size: many
d_call: TRBD1
j_call: TRBJ2-1
v_call: TRBV2
cdr3_length: 16
cdr3_nt: TGTGCCAGCAGGCCGTCCCGGGGACAGGGTTTCAATGAGCAGTTCTTC
cdr3_aa: CASRPSRGQGFNEQFF

clone_size: many
d_call: -
j_call: TRBJ1-5
v_call: TRBV19
cdr3_length: 16
cdr3_nt: TGTGCCAGTAGTATTGGTGAGCTCCATAGCAATCAGCCCCAGCATTTT
cdr3_aa: CASSIGELHSNQPQHF

clone_size: many
d_call: -
j_call: TRBJ2-1
v_call: TRBV7-2
cdr3_length: 12
cdr3_nt: TGTGCCAGCAGCTTAATCCGAAATGAGCAGTTCTTC
cdr3_aa: CASSLIRNEQFF

clone_size: many
d_call: -
j_call: TRBJ2-2
v_call: TRBV13
cdr3_length: 13
cdr3_nt: TGTGCCAGCAGCTCCACTCTGCGCGGGGAGCTGTTTTTT
cdr3_aa: CASSSTLRGELFF

clone_size: many
d_call: -
j_call: TRBJ2-5
v_call: TRBV7-6
cdr3_length: 12
cdr3_nt: TGTGCCAGCAGCTTGTACCAAGAGACCCAGTACTTC
cdr3_aa: CASSLYQETQYF

clone_size: -
d_call: -
j_call: TRBJ2-1
v_call: TRBV5-1
cdr3_length: 17
cdr3_nt: TGCGCCAGCAGCTTGGGCTACGGAGGCGGGGTCTTACATGAGCAGTTCTTC
cdr3_aa: CASSLGYGGGVLHEQFF

clone_size: -
d_call: -
j_call: TRBJ2-1
v_call: TRBV2
cdr3_length: 12
cdr3_nt: TGTGCCAGCAGTCCAACTAGCTATGAGCAGTTCTTC
cdr3_aa: CASSPTSYEQFF

clone_size: few
d_call: -
j_call: TRBJ2-2
v_call: TRBV5-1
cdr3_length: 15
cdr3_nt: TGCGCCAGCAGCTTGGCCTGGTCGGGGGCCGGGGAGCTGTTTTTT
cdr3_aa: CASSLAWSGAGELFF